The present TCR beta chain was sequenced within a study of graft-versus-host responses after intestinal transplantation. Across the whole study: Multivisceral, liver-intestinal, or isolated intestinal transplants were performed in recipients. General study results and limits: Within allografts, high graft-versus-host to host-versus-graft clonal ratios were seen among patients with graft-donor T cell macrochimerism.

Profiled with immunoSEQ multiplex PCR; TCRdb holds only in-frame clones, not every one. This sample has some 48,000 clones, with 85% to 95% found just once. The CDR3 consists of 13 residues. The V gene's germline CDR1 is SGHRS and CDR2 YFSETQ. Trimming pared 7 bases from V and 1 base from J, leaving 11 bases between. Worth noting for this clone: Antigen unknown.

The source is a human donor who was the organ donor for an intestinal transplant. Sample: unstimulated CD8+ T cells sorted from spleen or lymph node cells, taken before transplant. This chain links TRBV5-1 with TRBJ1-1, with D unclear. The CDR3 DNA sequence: TGCGCCAGCTCTTGGAGACAGAACACTGAAGCTTTCTTT. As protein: CASSWRQNTEAFF. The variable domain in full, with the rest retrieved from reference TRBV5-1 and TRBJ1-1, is KAGVTQTPRYLIKTRGQQVTLSCSPISGHRSVSWYQQTPGQGLQFLFEYFSETQRNKGNFPGRFSGRQFSNSRSEMNVSTLELGDSALYLCASSWRQNTEAFFGQGTRLTVV.